This T cell receptor (beta chain) appears in the sequencing data of a study of blood T cells in healthy people across ages. The authors ran a second PCR of 7 to 11 cycles using a sample-barcoded 5' primer and a J-beta primer mix. One entry per CDR3 protein results from TCRdb running MiXCR on the 5' RACE reads. Among about 1,400,000 distinct CDR3 sequences listed, 42% were seen once. Looked up from germline, CDR1 is SGDLS and CDR2 is YYNGEE. There are 15 residues in the CDR3. After removal of 0 bases from V and 5 bases from J, the junction contained 5 bases not matched to a gene. The V gene is TRBV9, the J gene TRBJ1-2; the match to TRBD1 covers 9 bases. The receptor was derived from a woman in her late teens or twenties in good health. Sequencing was performed on blood. The CDR3 sequence is CASSVGGQGTYGYTF. CDR3 sequence (DNA): TGTGCCAGCAGCGTAGGGGGACAGGGAACGTATGGCTACACCTTC. The variable domain in full, completed from reference TRBV9 and TRBJ1-2, reads DSGVTQTPKHLITATGQRVTLRCSPRSGDLSVYWYQQSLDQGLQFLIQYYNGEERAKGNILERFSAQQFPDLHSELNLSSLELGDSALYFCASSVGGQGTYGYTFGSGTRLTVV.